This TCR beta chain is from a study of blood T cell repertoires in COVID-19. There are 17 residues in the CDR3. V was cut by 4 bases and J by 0 bases, with 14 bases left in between. In germline, CDR1 is SGHRS, CDR2 YFSETQ. In the authors' workflow: Nucleated cell number was recorded as an estimate derived from reference gene primer amplification. Libraries were prepared by immunoSEQ multiplex PCR; TCRdb keeps only in-frame clonotypes and omits some of them. That table furnishes V, J and clone size, whereas the DNA furnished D and trimming. Among approximately 280,000 clones listed, roughly 91% were seen once.

This sequence originates from a man aged 35 to 55 with acute or convalescent COVID-19. Sequencing was done on a sample of peripheral blood. The V call is TRBV5-1, the J call TRBJ2-6; weak D call: TRBD1 (6 bases). CDR3 loop: CASSPQGPNSGANVLTF. CDR3 nucleotide sequence: TGCGCCAGCAGCCCACAGGGTCCTAACTCTGGGGCCAACGTCCTGACTTTC. The whole variable domain, remainder taken from reference TRBV5-1 and TRBJ2-6, is KAGVTQTPRYLIKTRGQQVTLSCSPISGHRSVSWYQQTPGQGLQFLFEYFSETQRNKGNFPGRFSGRQFSNSRSEMNVSTLELGDSALYLCASSPQGPNSGANVLTFGAGSRLTVL.